This is a list of T cell receptor beta chains from one sample in a study of T cell changes during pregnancy in multiple sclerosis. The repertoire was sequenced with immunoSEQ multiplex PCR; TCRdb's copy has only in-frame clones and lacks some. The sample carries 30,000 to 35,000 clones, approximately 91% recorded once. The sequences come from CD8+ T cells from peripheral blood mononuclear cells, collected in the second trimester of pregnancy. The receptor set was obtained from a female donor with multiple sclerosis, enrolled in a pregnancy study. Both conserved end residues are part of each CDR3. Size values are once, few and many counts, or a class for expanded clones, and some rows have none.

j_call: TRBJ2-2
clone_size: .
v_call: TRBV2
cdr3_aa: CASSDSSSAFPGELFF

j_call: TRBJ2-2
clone_size: .
v_call: TRBV30
cdr3_aa: CAWNEYGTGELFF

j_call: TRBJ2-1
clone_size: .
v_call: TRBV2
cdr3_aa: CASSDRARKLGDHYNEQFF

j_call: TRBJ2-1
clone_size: .
v_call: TRBV4-2
cdr3_aa: CASSQGTSGSYNEQFF

j_call: TRBJ1-1
clone_size: .
v_call: TRBV19
cdr3_aa: CASGLTGGLNTEAFF

j_call: TRBJ2-7
clone_size: .
v_call: TRBV7-9
cdr3_aa: CASSVSSGQGSYEQYF

j_call: TRBJ2-1
clone_size: .
v_call: TRBV4-1
cdr3_aa: CASSQGARNEQFF

j_call: TRBJ2-7
clone_size: .
v_call: TRBV11-3
cdr3_aa: CASSLAGGPAYEQYF

j_call: TRBJ2-3
clone_size: .
v_call: TRBV4-1
cdr3_aa: CASSQGLSDTQYF

j_call: TRBJ2-1
clone_size: .
v_call: TRBV11-3
cdr3_aa: CASSPGTSGRGPRREQFF

j_call: TRBJ2-7
clone_size: .
v_call: TRBV5-4
cdr3_aa: CATMGQGYEQYF

j_call: TRBJ1-1
clone_size: .
v_call: TRBV7-6
cdr3_aa: CASSLGTGKNEAFF

j_call: TRBJ2-7
clone_size: .
v_call: TRBV6-6
cdr3_aa: CASSYGSSNEQYF

j_call: TRBJ2-1
clone_size: once
v_call: TRBV15
cdr3_aa: CATSSRDSSYNEQFF